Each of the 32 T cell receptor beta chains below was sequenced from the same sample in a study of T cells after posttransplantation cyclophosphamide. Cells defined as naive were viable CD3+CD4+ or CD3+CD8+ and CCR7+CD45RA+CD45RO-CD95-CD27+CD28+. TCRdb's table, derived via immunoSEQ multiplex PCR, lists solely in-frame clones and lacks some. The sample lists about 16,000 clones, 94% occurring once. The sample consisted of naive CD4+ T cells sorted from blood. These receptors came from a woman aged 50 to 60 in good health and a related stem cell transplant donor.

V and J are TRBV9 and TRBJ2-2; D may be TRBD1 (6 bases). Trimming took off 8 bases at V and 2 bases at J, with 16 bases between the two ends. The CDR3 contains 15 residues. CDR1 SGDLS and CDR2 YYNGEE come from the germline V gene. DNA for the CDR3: TGTGCCAGTTCCTCCGGGACACATAACACCGGGGAGCTGTTTTTT. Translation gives CASSSGTHNTGELFF.

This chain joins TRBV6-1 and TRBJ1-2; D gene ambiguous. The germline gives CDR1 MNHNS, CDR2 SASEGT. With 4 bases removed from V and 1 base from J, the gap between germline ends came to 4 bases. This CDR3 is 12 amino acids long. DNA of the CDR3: TGTGCCAGCAGTGTCGTTAACTATGGCTACACCTTC. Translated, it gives CASSVVNYGYTF.

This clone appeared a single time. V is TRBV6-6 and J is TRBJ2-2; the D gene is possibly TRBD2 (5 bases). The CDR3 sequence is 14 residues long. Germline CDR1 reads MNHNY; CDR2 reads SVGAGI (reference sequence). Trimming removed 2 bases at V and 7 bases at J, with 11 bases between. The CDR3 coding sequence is TGTGCCAGCAGTTACCCAGAGGCGGGCGGGGAGCTGTTTTTT. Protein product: CASSYPEAGGELFF.

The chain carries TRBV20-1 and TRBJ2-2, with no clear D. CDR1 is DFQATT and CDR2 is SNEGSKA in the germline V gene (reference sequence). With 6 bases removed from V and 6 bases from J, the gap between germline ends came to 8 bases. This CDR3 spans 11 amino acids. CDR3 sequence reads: CSAPLSGELFF. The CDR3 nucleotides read TGCAGTGCCCCTCTTTCCGGGGAGCTGTTTTTT.

The CDR3 DNA reads as TGTGCCAGCTTAAGGGGGCCCCTGGAAAAACTGTTTTTT. Translation: CASLRGPLEKLFF. The chain couples TRBV28 to TRBJ1-4; TRBD1 agrees at 7 bases. The germline V gene has CDR1 MDHEN and CDR2 SYDVKM. The CDR3 contains 13 residues. The V gene end was trimmed by 8 bases and the J gene end by 8 bases; junction bases not matched to a gene: 8.

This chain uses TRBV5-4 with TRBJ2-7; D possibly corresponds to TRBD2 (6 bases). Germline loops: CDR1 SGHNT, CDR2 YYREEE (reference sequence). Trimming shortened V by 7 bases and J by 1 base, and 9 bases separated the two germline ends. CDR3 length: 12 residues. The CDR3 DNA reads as TGTGCCAGCGGAGGGGTTTCCTACGAGCAGTACTTC. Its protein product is CASGGVSYEQYF. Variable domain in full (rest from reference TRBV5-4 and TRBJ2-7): ETGVTQSPTHLIKTRGQQVTLRCSSQSGHNTVSWYQQALGQGPQFIFQYYREEENGRGNFPPRFSGLQFPNYSSELNVNALELDDSALYLCASGGVSYEQYFGPGTRLTVT.

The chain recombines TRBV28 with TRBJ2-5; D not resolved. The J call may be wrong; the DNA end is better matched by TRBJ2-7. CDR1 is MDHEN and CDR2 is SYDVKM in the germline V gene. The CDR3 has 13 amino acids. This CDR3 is CASLKIHYYEQYF. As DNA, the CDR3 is TGTGCCAGCTTAAAGATCCATTACTACGAGCAGTACTTC.

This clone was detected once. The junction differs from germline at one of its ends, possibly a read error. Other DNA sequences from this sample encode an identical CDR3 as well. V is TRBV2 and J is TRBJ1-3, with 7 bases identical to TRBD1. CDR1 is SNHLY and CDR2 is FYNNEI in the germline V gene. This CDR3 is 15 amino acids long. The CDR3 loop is CASSGLTGVGNTIYF. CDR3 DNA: TGCGCCAGCAGTGGACTTACAGGGGTCGGAAACACCATATATTTT.

The CDR3 nucleotides are TGTGCCAGCAGTACATTAGCGGGAGGGCCGGGAAACATTCAGTACTTC. It yields the protein CASSTLAGGPGNIQYF. This chain uses TRBV9 with TRBJ2-4; 11 nucleotides align to TRBD2. The CDR3 runs 16 residues. CDR1 is SGDLS and CDR2 is YYNGEE in the germline V gene. V dropped 5 bases and J dropped 6; count of bases not matched to a gene: 10. The variable domain in full, completed from reference TRBV9 and TRBJ2-4, reads DSGVTQTPKHLITATGQRVTLRCSPRSGDLSVYWYQQSLDQGLQFLIQYYNGEERAKGNILERFSAQQFPDLHSELNLSSLELGDSALYFCASSTLAGGPGNIQYFGAGTRLSVL.

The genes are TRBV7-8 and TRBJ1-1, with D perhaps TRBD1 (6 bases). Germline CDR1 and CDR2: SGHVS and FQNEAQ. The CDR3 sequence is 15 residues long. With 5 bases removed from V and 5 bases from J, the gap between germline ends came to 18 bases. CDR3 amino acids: CASSPREGVETEAFF. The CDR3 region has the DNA TGTGCCAGCAGCCCTAGAGAGGGGGTGGAAACTGAAGCTTTCTTT.

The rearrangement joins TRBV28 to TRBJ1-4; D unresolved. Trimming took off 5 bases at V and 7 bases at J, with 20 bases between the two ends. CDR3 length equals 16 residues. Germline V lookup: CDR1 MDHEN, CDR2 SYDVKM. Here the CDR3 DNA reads TGTGCCAGCAGTGTCAGGTGGAGGGAGGTCCCTGAAAAACTGTTTTTT. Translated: CASSVRWREVPEKLFF.

CDR3 sequence: CAWRGDRGTEQYF. The CDR3, as DNA: TGTGCCTGGAGGGGGGACAGGGGTACCGAGCAGTACTTC. This sequence joins TRBV30 and TRBJ2-7; TRBD1 agrees at 10 bases. Trimming cost V 3 bases and J 6 bases; bases outside gene matches: 5. Germline lookup yields CDR1 GTSNPN and CDR2 SVGIG (reference sequence). There are 13 residues in the CDR3.

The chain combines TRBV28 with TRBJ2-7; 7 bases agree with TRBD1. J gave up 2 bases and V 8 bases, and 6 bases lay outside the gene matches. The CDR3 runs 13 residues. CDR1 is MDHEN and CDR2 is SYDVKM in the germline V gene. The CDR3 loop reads CASSGTVTYEQYF. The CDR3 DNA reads TGTGCCAGCTCCGGGACAGTCACCTACGAGCAGTACTTC.

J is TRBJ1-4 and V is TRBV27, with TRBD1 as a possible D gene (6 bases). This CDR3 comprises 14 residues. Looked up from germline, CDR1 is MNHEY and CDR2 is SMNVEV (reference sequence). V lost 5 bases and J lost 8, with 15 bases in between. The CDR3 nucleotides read TGTGCCAGCAGTCTTCAGGGGAGAAACGAAAAACTGTTTTTT. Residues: CASSLQGRNEKLFF.

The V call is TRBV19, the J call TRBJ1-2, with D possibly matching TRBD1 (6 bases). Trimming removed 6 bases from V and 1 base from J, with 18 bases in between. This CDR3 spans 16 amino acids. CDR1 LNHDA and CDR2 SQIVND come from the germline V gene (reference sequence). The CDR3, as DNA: TGTGCCAGTAGAAAACAGGGCCACATTAGTAACTATGGCTACACCTTC. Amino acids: CASRKQGHISNYGYTF.

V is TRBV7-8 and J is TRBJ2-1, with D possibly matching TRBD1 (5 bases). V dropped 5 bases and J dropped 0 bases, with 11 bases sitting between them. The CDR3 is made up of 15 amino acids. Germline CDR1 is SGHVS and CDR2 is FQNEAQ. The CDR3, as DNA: TGTGCCAGCAGCGGGATTAGGGGCTCCTACAATGAGCAGTTCTTC. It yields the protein CASSGIRGSYNEQFF.

In DNA, the CDR3 is TGTGCCAGCAGCCGGAGGGACTACTACGAGCAGTACTTC. It encodes CASSRRDYYEQYF. The chain employs TRBV7-2 and TRBJ2-7, with TRBD2 identical over 7 bases. The ends lost 5 bases at V and 3 bases at J; junction bases unmatched: 4. The CDR3 runs to 13 residues. Germline CDR1 reads SGHTA; CDR2 reads FQGNSA.

CDR3 in amino acids: CATSRDPTGDTIYF. CDR3 bases: TGTGCCACCAGCAGAGATCCGACAGGAGACACCATATATTTT. This chain uses TRBV15 with TRBJ1-3; perhaps TRBD1 as D (6 bases). This CDR3 region has 14 residues. V was shortened by 0 bases and J by 8 bases, with 11 bases between the two germline ends. From germline, CDR1 is LNHNV and CDR2 YYDKDF (reference sequence). The variable domain in full, with the rest retrieved from reference TRBV15 and TRBJ1-3, is DAMVIQNPRYQVTQFGKPVTLSCSQTLNHNVMYWYQQKSSQAPKLLFHYYDKDFNNEADTPDNFQSRRPNTSFCFLDIRSPGLGDTAMYLCATSRDPTGDTIYFGEGSWLTVV.

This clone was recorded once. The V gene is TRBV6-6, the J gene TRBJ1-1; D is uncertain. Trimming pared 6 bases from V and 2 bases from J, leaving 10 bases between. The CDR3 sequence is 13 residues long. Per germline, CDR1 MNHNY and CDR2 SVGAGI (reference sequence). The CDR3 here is CASRQELNTEAFF. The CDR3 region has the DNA TGTGCCAGCAGGCAGGAATTAAACACTGAAGCTTTCTTT.

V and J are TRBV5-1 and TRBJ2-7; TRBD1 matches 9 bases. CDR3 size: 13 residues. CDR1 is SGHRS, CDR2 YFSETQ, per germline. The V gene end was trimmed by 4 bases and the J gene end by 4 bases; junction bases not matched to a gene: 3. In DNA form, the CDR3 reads TGCGCCAGCAGCACGGACAGGGGTTACGAGCAGTACTTC. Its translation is CASSTDRGYEQYF.

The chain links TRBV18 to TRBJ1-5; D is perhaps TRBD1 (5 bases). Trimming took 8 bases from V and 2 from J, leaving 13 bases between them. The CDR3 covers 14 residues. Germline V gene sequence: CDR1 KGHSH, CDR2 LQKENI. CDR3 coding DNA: TGTGCCAGCGCGATCAGGGTTGGCAATCAGCCCCAGCATTTT. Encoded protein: CASAIRVGNQPQHF.

CDR3: CASSVADRYGGYTF. The CDR3 nucleotides read TGTGCCAGTAGTGTCGCCGACAGGTATGGCGGCTACACCTTC. The V call is TRBV19, the J call TRBJ1-2, with a possible D match to TRBD1 (6 bases). This CDR3 has 14 residues. The germline CDR1 and CDR2 sequences are LNHDA and SQIVND (reference sequence). V was clipped by 5 bases and J by 8 bases, with 18 bases between them.

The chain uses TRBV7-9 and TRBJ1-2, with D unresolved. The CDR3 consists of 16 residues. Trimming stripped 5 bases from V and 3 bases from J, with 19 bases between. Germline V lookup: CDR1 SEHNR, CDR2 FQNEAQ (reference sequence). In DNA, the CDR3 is TGTGCCAGCAGCCATGTATCGGGTTTTAGTGACTATGGCTACACCTTC. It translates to CASSHVSGFSDYGYTF.

CDR3 residues: CATRNAVGAGPSIATNEKLFF. CDR3 bases: TGTGCCACCAGGAACGCAGTAGGGGCAGGCCCATCTATAGCAACTAATGAAAAACTGTTTTTT. This chain uses TRBV15 with TRBJ1-4; a weak D match, TRBD1 (5 bases). Trimming removed 6 bases from V and 0 bases from J, with 29 bases in between. The CDR3 covers 21 residues. CDR1 is LNHNV and CDR2 is YYDKDF in the germline V gene (reference sequence).

CDR3 in amino acids: CASSLPLRAFGQETQYF. CDR3 DNA: TGTGCCAGCAGCTTGCCCTTACGAGCCTTTGGCCAAGAGACCCAGTACTTC. The chain recombines TRBV5-6 with TRBJ2-5; D unresolved. This CDR3 has 17 amino acids. The germline gives CDR1 SGHDT, CDR2 YYEEEE. The ends were cut back, 1 base at V and 1 base at J, with 17 bases in the middle.

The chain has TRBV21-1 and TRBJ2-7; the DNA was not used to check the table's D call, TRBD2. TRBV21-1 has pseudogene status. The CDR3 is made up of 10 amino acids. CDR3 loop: CTPQRDEQYF. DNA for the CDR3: TGTACACCCCAGCGCGACGAGCAGTACTTC.

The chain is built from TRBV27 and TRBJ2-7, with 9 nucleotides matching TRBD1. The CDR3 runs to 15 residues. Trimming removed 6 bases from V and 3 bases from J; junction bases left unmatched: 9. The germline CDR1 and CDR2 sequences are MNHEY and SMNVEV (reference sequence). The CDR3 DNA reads TGTGCCAGCAGGACAAGACAGGGGGGGATCTACGAGCAGTACTTC. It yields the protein CASRTRQGGIYEQYF.

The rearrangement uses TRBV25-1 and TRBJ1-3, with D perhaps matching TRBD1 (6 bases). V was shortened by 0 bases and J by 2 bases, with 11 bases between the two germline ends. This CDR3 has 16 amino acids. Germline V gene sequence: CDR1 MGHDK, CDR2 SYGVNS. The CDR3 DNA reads TGTGCCAGCAGTGAATATACACAGGGCCCTGGAAACACCATATATTTT. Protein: CASSEYTQGPGNTIYF.

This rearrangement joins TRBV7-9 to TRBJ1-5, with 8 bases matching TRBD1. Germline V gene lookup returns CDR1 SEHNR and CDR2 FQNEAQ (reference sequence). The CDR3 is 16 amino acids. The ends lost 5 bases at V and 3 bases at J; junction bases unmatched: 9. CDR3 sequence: CASSPGVDRVNQPQHF. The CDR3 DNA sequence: TGTGCCAGCAGCCCAGGAGTGGACAGGGTCAATCAGCCCCAGCATTTT.

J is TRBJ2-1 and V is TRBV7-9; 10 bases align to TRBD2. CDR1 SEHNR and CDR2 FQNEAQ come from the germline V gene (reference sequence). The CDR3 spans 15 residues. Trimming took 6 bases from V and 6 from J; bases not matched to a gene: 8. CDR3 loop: CASRRGTSEFNEQFF. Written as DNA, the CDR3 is TGTGCCAGCAGAAGGGGGACTAGCGAGTTCAATGAGCAGTTCTTC.

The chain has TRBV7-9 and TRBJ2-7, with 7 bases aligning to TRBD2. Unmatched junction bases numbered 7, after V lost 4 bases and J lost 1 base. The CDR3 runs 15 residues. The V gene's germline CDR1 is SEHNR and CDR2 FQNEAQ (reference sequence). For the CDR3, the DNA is TGTGCCAGCAGCTACGGAGCGGGGATTTCCTACGAGCAGTACTTC. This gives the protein CASSYGAGISYEQYF.

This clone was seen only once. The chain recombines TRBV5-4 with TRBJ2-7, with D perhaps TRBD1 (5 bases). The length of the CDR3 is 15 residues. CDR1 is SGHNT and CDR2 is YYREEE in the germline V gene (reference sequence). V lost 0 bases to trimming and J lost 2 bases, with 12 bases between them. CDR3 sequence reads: CASSLDQGQTYEQYF. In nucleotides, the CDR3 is TGTGCCAGCAGCTTGGATCAGGGTCAGACCTACGAGCAGTACTTC.